The 15 T cell receptor beta chains presented below share a single source sample, sequenced in a study of early T cells in non-severe SARS-CoV-2 infection (dated by TCRdb to about 2021). Library construction relied on 5' RACE. The instrument was a NextSeq 500. TCRdb reworked the public reads: Q25 trimming with fastp, MiXCR clone assembly, productive beta chains retained. Each CDR3 protein appears once, grouped with its most common genes and DNA. Across this sample there are roughly 30,000 distinct CDR3 sequences, with approximately 6% seen only once. The leading ten clones occupy 6% to 7.5% of the sample. What was sequenced was whole blood. These TCRs come from an adult who was a healthcare worker with PCR-confirmed SARS-CoV-2 infection or an uninfected control (not recorded which).

The rearrangement links TRBV4-2 to TRBJ1-3; D is possibly TRBD1 (6 bases). With 4 bases removed from V and 1 base from J, the gap between germline ends came to 20 bases. This CDR3 has 18 amino acids. Per the germline V gene, CDR1 is LGHNA and CDR2 is YNFKEQ. The CDR3 DNA follows: TGTGCCAGCAGCCTCACAGGCGGGGGCGCAGGATCTGGAAACACCATATATTTT. Amino acid sequence: CASSLTGGGAGSGNTIYF.

This clonotype was counted ten times or more. The chain employs TRBV28 and TRBJ2-7; 9 positions agree with TRBD1. The CDR3 is 16 amino acids. With 5 bases clipped from V and 3 bases from J, the junction kept 11 bases outside the gene matches. Looked up from germline, CDR1 is MDHEN and CDR2 is SYDVKM. The CDR3 sequence: CASSPRDREVLYEQYF. DNA for the CDR3: TGTGCCAGCAGTCCGCGGGACAGGGAAGTCCTCTACGAGCAGTACTTC.

This clonotype has more than one count but fewer than ten. Written as DNA, the CDR3 is TGCAGTGCTAGAGTGGCTAGCGGGAGTTACAATGAGCAGTTCTTC. It codes for CSARVASGSYNEQFF. J is TRBJ2-1 and V is TRBV20-1; 10 bases align to TRBD2. Germline V gene sequence: CDR1 DFQATT, CDR2 SNEGSKA (reference sequence). Trimming at V came to 1 base and at J to 4 bases, leaving 4 bases not matched to a gene. The CDR3 spans 15 residues.

This clonotype was seen a few times. The rearrangement links TRBV7-9 to TRBJ2-7; TRBD2 aligns across 10 bases. CDR3 length equals 17 residues. V lost 2 bases and J lost 5; bases outside the gene matches: 12. Germline assignment: CDR1 SEHNR and CDR2 FQNEAQ (reference sequence). CDR3 coding DNA: TGTGCCAGCAGCTTACGTCTAGCGGGAGTTACCAGTGACGAGCAGTACTTC. This codes for CASSLRLAGVTSDEQYF.

The chain combines TRBV7-6 with TRBJ2-1; TRBD2 matches at 8 bases. Germline V lookup: CDR1 SGHVS, CDR2 FNYEAQ. After removal of 2 bases from V and 4 bases from J, the junction contained 10 bases not matched to a gene. This CDR3 is built from 17 residues. The CDR3 region has the DNA TGTGCCAGCAGCTTAAGACCCGCGGGAGGAACTTACAATGAGCAGTTCTTC. Its translation: CASSLRPAGGTYNEQFF.

This clonotype was seen repeatedly, ten times or more. This sequence joins TRBV30 and TRBJ1-2; D is ambiguous. The germline V and J ends were trimmed by 1 base and 4 bases, with 10 bases remaining between them. Germline loops: CDR1 GTSNPN, CDR2 SVGIG (reference sequence). This CDR3 region has 13 residues. The CDR3 spells CAWSAGDGYGYTF. The CDR3 bases are TGTGCCTGGAGTGCGGGCGATGGCTATGGCTACACCTTC.

This clonotype was seen repeatedly, ten times or more. This chain uses TRBV7-9 with TRBJ2-5, with no clear D. Germline values: CDR1 SEHNR, CDR2 FQNEAQ (reference sequence). The CDR3 sequence is 11 residues long. V was cut by 5 bases and J by 3 bases, with 4 bases left in between. The CDR3, as DNA: TGTGCCAGCAGCAAAGAAGAGACCCAGTACTTC. It encodes CASSKEETQYF.

This clonotype was seen ten or more times. The V call is TRBV28, the J call TRBJ2-7, with D possibly called TRBD1 or TRBD2 (5 bases each). The CDR3 is 14 residues long. Germline CDR1 MDHEN, CDR2 SYDVKM. V was trimmed by 3 bases and J by 1 base, leaving 10 bases between them. The CDR3 region has the DNA TGTGCCAGCAGTTTGTTGGGACCTTCCTACGAGCAGTACTTC. Amino acid sequence: CASSLLGPSYEQYF.

At least ten counts were recorded for this clonotype. V gene TRBV28 combines with J gene TRBJ2-3, with 13 bases identical to TRBD2. The length of the CDR3 is 16 residues. Losses at the gene ends were 4 bases for V and 6 bases for J; bases not matched to a gene: 7. The germline V gene has CDR1 MDHEN and CDR2 SYDVKM. This CDR3 is CASSSKLAGGADTQYF. Here the CDR3 DNA reads TGTGCCAGCAGTTCGAAACTAGCGGGAGGGGCGGATACGCAGTATTTT.

This clonotype was recorded at least ten times. The V gene is TRBV3-1, the J gene TRBJ1-1; a possible D gene is TRBD1 (5 bases). The CDR3 is made up of 14 amino acids. Looked up from germline, CDR1 is LGHDT and CDR2 is YNNKEL (reference sequence). V lost 3 bases to trimming and J lost 1 base, with 9 bases between them. CDR3 nucleotides: TGTGCCAGCAGCCAGAACGGACAGAACACTGAAGCTTTCTTT. This encodes CASSQNGQNTEAFF.

Ten or more counts support this clonotype. The gene calls are TRBV20-1 and TRBJ1-5; 8 nucleotides match TRBD1. The CDR3 is 14 amino acids. After removal of 7 bases from V and 9 bases from J, the junction contained 14 bases not matched to a gene. CDR1 and CDR2 from the germline V gene are DFQATT and SNEGSKA (reference sequence). CDR3 nucleotide sequence: TGCAGTGGGGGGTTAGGGACAGGCGTCGGGCCCCAGCATTTT. It translates to CSGGLGTGVGPQHF.

This clonotype has only a few counts. The rearrangement uses TRBV11-2 and TRBJ2-1; D unresolved. The V end lost 6 bases, the J end lost 6 bases, and 12 bases lay between the germline ends. Germline CDR1 is SGHAT and CDR2 is FQNNGV. The CDR3 is 13 residues long. Here the CDR3 DNA reads TGTGCCAGCAGACGGACCGGGTCCAATGAGCAGTTCTTC. Translating gives CASRRTGSNEQFF.

Many counts were recorded for this clonotype. The V gene is TRBV27, the J gene TRBJ2-7, with 16 bases lining up with TRBD2. Germline assignment: CDR1 MNHEY and CDR2 SMNVEV (reference sequence). After removal of 8 bases from V and 2 bases from J, the junction contained 9 bases not matched to a gene. The CDR3 runs to 17 residues. The CDR3, as DNA: TGTGCCAGCCAGGGACTAGCGGGAGGGAATACGGCCTACGAGCAGTACTTC. Protein product: CASQGLAGGNTAYEQYF.

This clonotype was seen many times. The CDR3 region is CASSLGLATDTQYF. DNA of the CDR3: TGCGCCAGCAGCTTGGGACTAGCGACAGATACGCAGTATTTT. V gene TRBV5-1 combines with J gene TRBJ2-3, with 8 bases lining up with TRBD2. There are 14 residues in the CDR3. Unmatched junction bases numbered 0, after V lost 0 bases and J lost 3 bases. CDR1 SGHRS and CDR2 YFSETQ come from the germline V gene.

The chain recombines TRBV20-1 with TRBJ2-3; TRBD2 matches at 9 bases. CDR1 is DFQATT and CDR2 is SNEGSKA in the germline V gene (reference sequence). V was clipped by 0 bases and J by 6 bases; unmatched bases: 4. The CDR3 sequence is 14 residues long. This CDR3 reads CSARDAGGSDTQYF. The CDR3 coding sequence is TGCAGTGCTAGAGATGCGGGGGGGTCTGATACGCAGTATTTT.